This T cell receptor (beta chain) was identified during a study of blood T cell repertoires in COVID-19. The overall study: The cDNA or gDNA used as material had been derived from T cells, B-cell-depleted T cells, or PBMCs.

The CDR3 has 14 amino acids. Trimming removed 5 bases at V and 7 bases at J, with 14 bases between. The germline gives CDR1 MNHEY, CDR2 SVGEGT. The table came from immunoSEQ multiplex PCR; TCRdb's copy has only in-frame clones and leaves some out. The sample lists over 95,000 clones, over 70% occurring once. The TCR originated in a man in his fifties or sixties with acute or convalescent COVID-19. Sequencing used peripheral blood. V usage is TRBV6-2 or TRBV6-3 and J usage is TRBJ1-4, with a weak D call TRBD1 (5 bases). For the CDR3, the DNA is TGTGCCAGCAGTCCCGTGGGGGGAATTGAAAAACTGTTTTTT. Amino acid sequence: CASSPVGGIEKLFF.